The clone carrying this T cell receptor (beta chain) was seen a handful of times. The source of the sample is a study of T cells in Graves' hyperthyroidism and ophthalmopathy. The germline V gene has CDR1 GTSNPN and CDR2 SVGIG (reference sequence). Trimming took off 3 bases at V and 0 bases at J, with 9 bases between the two ends. This CDR3 has 15 amino acids. RNA transcripts yielded amplified TCR beta CDR3 regions. Carried out on the TCR CDR3, a first-round RT-PCR used the HTBI primer set. TCRdb reanalysed the multiplex PCR reads using MiXCR and keeps one entry per CDR3 protein. The sample has over 700,000 distinct CDR3 sequences, 35% seen once.

The sample was blood. The source of this sequence is a middle-aged woman with Graves' hyperthyroidism. The genes are TRBV30 and TRBJ2-6; unclear D gene. CDR3 residues: CAWRFWISGANVLTF. The CDR3 nucleotides are TGTGCCTGGAGATTTTGGATCTCTGGGGCCAACGTCCTGACTTTC.